The source of this T cell receptor (beta chain) is a study of T cells in Graves' hyperthyroidism and ophthalmopathy. Study-wide context: Pretreatment peripheral blood was obtained at initial diagnosis. Study-wide points: A 13 V-J signature model discriminated ophthalmopathy versus stable hyperthyroidism. Within blood appeared most thyroid clonotypes that had expanded above 0.001.

Per the germline V gene, CDR1 is MNHEY and CDR2 is SVGEGT. The CDR3 spans 14 residues. V was clipped by 6 bases and J by 4 bases, with 15 bases between them. It was RNA transcripts that yielded the amplified TCR beta CDR3 regions. Researchers ran a first-round RT-PCR on the TCR CDR3 using the HTBI primer set. Using its own MiXCR run on the multiplex PCR reads, TCRdb lists one record per CDR3 protein. Seen here are 650,000 to 750,000 distinct CDR3 sequences, 12% to 15% observed once, and the top ten hold around 9.6%. Investigators excluded patients with uncontrolled infection, other autoimmune disease, pregnancy or lactation. This clonotype showed up just a few times. What it binds is not known.

The V gene is TRBV6-2 or TRBV6-3, the J gene TRBJ2-5; D is perhaps TRBD2 (6 bases). The sequencing sample was made of blood. The source of this sequence is a woman younger than 30 with Graves' hyperthyroidism. The CDR3 DNA reads TGTGCCAGCAGACCCGGAGGGACGAGAGAGACCCAGTACTTC. Translating it yields CASRPGGTRETQYF.